Shown below are 12 T cell receptor beta chains from a single sample sequenced in a study of identical twins. From the 5' RACE reads, TCRdb called clonotypes with MiXCR, one entry per CDR3 protein. Of hundreds of thousands of distinct CDR3 sequences in the sample, approximately 24% were seen once. These data were likewise used in another study, on T cells expressing NK-cell markers.

Sequencing was carried out using CD4+ T cells sorted from blood. These receptors were collected from a young woman in good health.

This clonotype was detected only a few times. This chain connects TRBV20-1 to TRBJ2-1; 7 bases line up with TRBD2. V lost 4 bases to trimming and J lost 6 bases; unmatched junction nucleotides: 9. Looked up from germline, CDR1 is DFQATT and CDR2 is SNEGSKA (reference sequence). The CDR3 totals 14 residues. For the CDR3, the DNA is TGCAGTGCTATTAAAGCGGGACCTTTCAATGAGCAGTTCTTC. Protein sequence: CSAIKAGPFNEQFF.

The CDR3 loop reads CASSVTGVHTDTQYF. The CDR3 DNA sequence: TGTGCCAGCAGCGTAACAGGGGTCCACACAGATACGCAGTATTTT. V usage is TRBV9 and J usage is TRBJ2-3; 7 bases are shared with TRBD1. After removal of 1 base from V and 2 bases from J, the junction contained 4 bases not matched to a gene. The CDR3 extends over 15 amino acids. Germline V gene lookup returns CDR1 SGDLS and CDR2 YYNGEE.

This clonotype has more than one count but fewer than ten. V and J are TRBV7-2 and TRBJ2-3; unclear D gene. V was cut by 5 bases and J by 2 bases, with 8 bases left in between. This CDR3 has 13 residues. Germline assignment: CDR1 SGHTA and CDR2 FQGNSA. CDR3 in amino acids: CASSRTYTDTQYF. The CDR3 DNA reads as TGTGCCAGCAGCCGGACCTACACAGATACGCAGTATTTT.

This clonotype was detected many times. The chain combines TRBV12-3 or TRBV12-4 with TRBJ1-4; D is unclear. The CDR3 loop spans 13 amino acids. Trimming pared 0 bases from V and 7 bases from J, leaving 6 bases between. CDR3 in amino acids: CASSLAEAEKLFF. As DNA, the CDR3 is TGTGCCAGCAGTTTAGCGGAGGCTGAAAAACTGTTTTTT.

This clonotype turned up a few times. The V and J genes are TRBV7-3 and TRBJ2-1; unclear D gene. This CDR3 contains 13 residues. V lost 2 bases, J lost 5 bases, and 7 bases lay in between. Looked up from germline, CDR1 is SGHTA and CDR2 is FQGTGA. CDR3 in amino acids: CASSLVSDNEQFF. The CDR3 bases are TGTGCCAGCAGCTTAGTGTCGGACAATGAGCAGTTCTTC.

This clonotype was observed a handful of times. This chain joins TRBV12-3 or TRBV12-4 and TRBJ1-2, with D unclear. This CDR3 region has 15 residues. Trimming shortened V by 8 bases and J by 1 base, and 17 bases separated the two germline ends. This CDR3 reads CASVSGWQDNYGYTF. The CDR3 DNA sequence: TGTGCCAGCGTTAGTGGGTGGCAGGATAACTATGGCTACACCTTC.

This clonotype has a handful of counts. The chain is built from TRBV7-2 and TRBJ2-7, with D perhaps given as TRBD1 or TRBD2 (5 bases each). Looked up from germline, CDR1 is SGHTA and CDR2 is FQGNSA. V was cut by 0 bases and J by 2 bases, with 11 bases left in between. This CDR3 spans 15 amino acids. CDR3 region: CASSLAGTRTYEQYF. In DNA, the CDR3 is TGTGCCAGCAGCTTAGCAGGGACGAGGACCTACGAGCAGTACTTC. Full variable domain (outside the CDR3, taken from reference TRBV7-2 and TRBJ2-7): GAGVSQSPSNKVTEKGKDVELRCDPISGHTALYWYRQSLGQGLEFLIYFQGNSAPDKSGLPSDRFSAERTGGSVSTLTIQRTQQEDSAVYLCASSLAGTRTYEQYFGPGTRLTVT.

The chain has TRBV29-1 and TRBJ1-2, with a weak D call TRBD1 (6 bases). Trimming shortened V by 4 bases and J by 8 bases, and 14 bases separated the two germline ends. Germline lookup yields CDR1 SQVTM and CDR2 ANQGSEA. This CDR3 contains 12 residues. The DNA for the CDR3 is TGCAGCGTTGGAGGGGGATTCTACGGCTACACCTTC. It yields the protein CSVGGGFYGYTF.

The gene calls are TRBV9 and TRBJ2-5; no reliable D call. V was pared by 1 base and J by 5 bases, with 9 bases between. Germline V gene lookup returns CDR1 SGDLS and CDR2 YYNGEE. The length of the CDR3 is 13 residues. CDR3 protein: CASSVLGAETQYF. CDR3 bases: TGTGCCAGCAGCGTACTCGGAGCGGAGACCCAGTACTTC.

This clonotype was seen more than once but under ten times. The rearrangement links TRBV20-1 to TRBJ2-1; a possible D gene is TRBD2 (5 bases). The CDR3 has 13 amino acids. Trimming took 5 bases from V and 8 from J, leaving 16 bases between them. CDR1 and CDR2 (germline): DFQATT, SNEGSKA (reference sequence). The CDR3 reads CSAPESRRHEQFF. The CDR3 DNA sequence: TGCAGTGCTCCTGAGTCCAGGAGGCATGAGCAGTTCTTC.

The V gene is TRBV12-3 or TRBV12-4, the J gene TRBJ1-2; D remains ambiguous. CDR3 length equals 13 residues. V gave up 3 bases and J gave up 8 bases, with 13 bases separating them. The CDR3 DNA follows: TGTGCCAGCAGTTTCGGGGTCTTGCAGGGCTACACCTTC. This encodes CASSFGVLQGYTF.

V usage is TRBV20-1 and J usage is TRBJ1-4, with no clear D. Germline V lookup: CDR1 DFQATT, CDR2 SNEGSKA (reference sequence). CDR3 length equals 12 residues. V was shortened by 6 bases and J by 1 base, with 6 bases between the two germline ends. This chain's CDR3 is CSALGTNEKLFF. The CDR3 DNA follows: TGCAGTGCCCTGGGAACTAATGAAAAACTGTTTTTT.